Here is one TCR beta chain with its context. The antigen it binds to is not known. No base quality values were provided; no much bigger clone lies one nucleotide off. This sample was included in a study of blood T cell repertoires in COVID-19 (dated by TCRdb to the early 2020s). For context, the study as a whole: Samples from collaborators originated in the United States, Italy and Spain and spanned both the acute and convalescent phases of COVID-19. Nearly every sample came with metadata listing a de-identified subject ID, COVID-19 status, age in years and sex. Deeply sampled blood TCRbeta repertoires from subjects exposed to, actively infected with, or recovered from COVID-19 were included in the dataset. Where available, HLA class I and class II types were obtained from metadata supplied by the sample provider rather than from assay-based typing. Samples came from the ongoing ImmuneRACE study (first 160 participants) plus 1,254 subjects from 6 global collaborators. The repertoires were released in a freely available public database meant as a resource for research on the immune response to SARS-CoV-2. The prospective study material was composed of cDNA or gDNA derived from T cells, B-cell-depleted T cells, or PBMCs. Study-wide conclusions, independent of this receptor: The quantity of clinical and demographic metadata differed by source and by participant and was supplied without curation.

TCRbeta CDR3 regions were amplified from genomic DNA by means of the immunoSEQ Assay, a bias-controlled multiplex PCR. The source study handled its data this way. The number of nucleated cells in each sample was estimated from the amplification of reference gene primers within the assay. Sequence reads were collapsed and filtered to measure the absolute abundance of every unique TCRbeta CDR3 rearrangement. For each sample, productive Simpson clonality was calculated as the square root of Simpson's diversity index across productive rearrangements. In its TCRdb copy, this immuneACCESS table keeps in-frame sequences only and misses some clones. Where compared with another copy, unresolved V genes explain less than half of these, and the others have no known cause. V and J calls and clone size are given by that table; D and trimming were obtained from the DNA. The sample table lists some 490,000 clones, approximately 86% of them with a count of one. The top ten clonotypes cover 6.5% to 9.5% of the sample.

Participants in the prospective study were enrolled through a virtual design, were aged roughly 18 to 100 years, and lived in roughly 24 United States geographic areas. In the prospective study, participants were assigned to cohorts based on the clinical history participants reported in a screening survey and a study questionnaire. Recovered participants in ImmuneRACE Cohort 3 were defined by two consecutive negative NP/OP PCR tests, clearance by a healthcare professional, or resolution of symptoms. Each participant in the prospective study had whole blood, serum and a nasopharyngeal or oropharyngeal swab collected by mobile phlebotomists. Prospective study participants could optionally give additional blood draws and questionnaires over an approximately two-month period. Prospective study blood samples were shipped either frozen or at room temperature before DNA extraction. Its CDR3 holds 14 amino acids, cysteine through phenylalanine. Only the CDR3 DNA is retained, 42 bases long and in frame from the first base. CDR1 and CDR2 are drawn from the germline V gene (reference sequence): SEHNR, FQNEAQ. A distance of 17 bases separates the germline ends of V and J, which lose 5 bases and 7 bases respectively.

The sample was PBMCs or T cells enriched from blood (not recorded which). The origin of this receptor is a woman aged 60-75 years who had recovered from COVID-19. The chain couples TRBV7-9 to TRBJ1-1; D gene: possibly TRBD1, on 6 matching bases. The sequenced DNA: TGTGCCAGCAGCAGTCCTGGTGGGGGCGGTGAAGCTTTCTTT. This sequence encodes CASSSPGGGGEAFF.